One sample yielded the 7 T cell receptor beta chains listed below, sequenced in a study of blood T cell repertoires in COVID-19. The protocol was immunoSEQ multiplex PCR, while the TCRdb copy is restricted to in-frame clones and leaves out a portion. The table records roughly 420,000 clones, approximately 87% of them present only once. Sequencing input: PBMCs or T cells enriched from blood (not recorded which). The receptor set was obtained from a woman in her twenties or thirties with acute COVID-19.

The chain combines TRBV2 with TRBJ1-1, with 7 bases aligning to TRBD1. The junction had 6 bases not matched to a gene; V was cut back by 0 bases and J by 5 bases. CDR1 SNHLY and CDR2 FYNNEI come from the germline V gene. This CDR3 region has 15 residues. CDR3 in DNA: TGTGCCAGCAGTGAAGCCAACAGGGGCGGAACTGAAGCTTTCTTT. Protein sequence: CASSEANRGGTEAFF.

This chain links TRBV9 with TRBJ1-1, with a weak D call TRBD1 (5 bases). CDR1 and CDR2 (germline): SGDLS, YYNGEE. This CDR3 comprises 15 residues. Trimming stripped 4 bases from V and 4 bases from J, with 17 bases between. The CDR3 bases are TGTGCCAGCAGCTATCGTACGGGGGTGGGCACTGAAGCTTTCTTT. Residues: CASSYRTGVGTEAFF.

In its sample, this clone was seen once. The chain uses TRBV21-1 and TRBJ1-3; TRBD1 is the table's D call and was not checked against the DNA. TRBV21-1 is assigned pseudogene status. The CDR3 consists of 16 residues. CDR3 nucleotides: TGTGCCAGCAGCAACGACAGGGGTAAGGGGCGAAACACCATATATTTT. It specifies CASSNDRGKGRNTIYF.

This clone was picked up many times. The V call is TRBV6-1, the J call TRBJ1-4; 7 bases map to TRBD1. This CDR3 region has 15 residues. With V trimmed by 2 bases and J by 2 bases, 2 bases remained unmatched. CDR1 is MNHNS and CDR2 is SASEGT in the germline V gene. The CDR3 protein is CASSETTGTNEKLFF. CDR3 DNA: TGTGCCAGCAGTGAAACGACAGGGACTAATGAAAAACTGTTTTTT.

The CDR3 here is CASSKALTADTQYF. As DNA, the CDR3 is TGTGCCAGCAGCAAAGCGCTCACGGCAGATACGCAGTATTTT. The chain is built from TRBV21-1 and TRBJ2-3; the listed D gene, TRBD2, was not tested against the DNA. TRBV21-1 is recorded as a pseudogene. The CDR3 runs 14 residues.

The chain joins TRBV29-1 to TRBJ2-1; 7 nucleotides line up with TRBD1. The V and J ends lost 1 base and 5 bases, in that order; junction bases with no gene match: 11. Germline CDR1 reads SQVTM; CDR2 reads ANQGSEA. The CDR3 is made up of 16 amino acids. In DNA, the CDR3 is TGCAGCGTTGAAGGCATCCGGGACAGACCCCACAATGAGCAGTTCTTC. It specifies CSVEGIRDRPHNEQFF.

The V gene is TRBV18, the J gene TRBJ2-2, with D hard to call. Germline CDR1 is KGHSH and CDR2 is LQKENI. Trimming pared 2 bases from V and 6 bases from J, leaving 7 bases between. The CDR3 is 13 residues long. CDR3: CASSPTAPGELFF. In DNA form, the CDR3 reads TGTGCCAGCTCACCAACAGCTCCCGGGGAGCTGTTTTTT.